This TCR beta chain was found in a study of T cells in Graves' hyperthyroidism and ophthalmopathy. General observations from the study: Most thyroid clonotypes expanded above 0.001 appeared in blood too.

Uncontrolled infections, other autoimmune diseases, pregnancy or lactation led to exclusion of patients. Sample collection date corresponds to first hyperthyroidism diagnosis, prior to any ophthalmopathy symptoms. PBMCs were obtained from 9.5 to 10 ml fresh peripheral blood. This clonotype was seen repeatedly, ten times or more. Its antigen is as yet unknown. Amplification of TCR beta CDR3 regions used RNA as the template. TCR CDR3 regions were first amplified by RT-PCR with HTBI primers. One entry per CDR3 protein, called by TCRdb with MiXCR from the multiplex PCR reads. The data show fewer than 450,000 distinct CDR3 sequences, with approximately 18% seen just once and approximately 30% held by the top ten. V was pared by 3 bases and J by 0 bases, with 8 bases between. The CDR3 sequence is 14 residues long. The germline V gene has CDR1 LNHNV and CDR2 YYDKDF (reference sequence).

This clonotype was obtained from a woman in her twenties or thirties with Graves' hyperthyroidism that later progressed to Graves' ophthalmopathy. The specimen sequenced was blood. V gene TRBV15 combines with J gene TRBJ1-1; D is possibly TRBD1 (6 bases). The CDR3 is CATSRDRMNTEAFF. CDR3 bases: TGTGCCACCAGCAGGGACAGAATGAACACTGAAGCTTTCTTT.